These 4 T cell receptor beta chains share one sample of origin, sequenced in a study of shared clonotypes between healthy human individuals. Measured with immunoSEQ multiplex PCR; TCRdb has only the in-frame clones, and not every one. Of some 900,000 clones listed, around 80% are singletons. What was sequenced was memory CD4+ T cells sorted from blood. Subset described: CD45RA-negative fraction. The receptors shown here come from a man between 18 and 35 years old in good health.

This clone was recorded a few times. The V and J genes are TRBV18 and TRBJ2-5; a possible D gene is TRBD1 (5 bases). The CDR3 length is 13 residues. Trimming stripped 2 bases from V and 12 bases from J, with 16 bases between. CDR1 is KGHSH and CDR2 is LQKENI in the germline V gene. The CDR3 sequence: CASSPLVAAGKYF. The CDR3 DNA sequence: TGTGCCAGCTCACCATTAGTGGCGGCAGGGAAGTACTTC.

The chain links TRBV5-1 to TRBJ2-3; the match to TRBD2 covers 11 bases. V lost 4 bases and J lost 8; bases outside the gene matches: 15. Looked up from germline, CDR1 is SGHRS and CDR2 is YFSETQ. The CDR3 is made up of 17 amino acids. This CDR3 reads CASSPDGTSGQYGTQYF. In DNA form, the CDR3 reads TGCGCCAGCAGCCCCGACGGGACTAGCGGACAGTATGGTACGCAGTATTTT. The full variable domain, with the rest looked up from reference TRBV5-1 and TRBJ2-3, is KAGVTQTPRYLIKTRGQQVTLSCSPISGHRSVSWYQQTPGQGLQFLFEYFSETQRNKGNFPGRFSGRQFSNSRSEMNVSTLELGDSALYLCASSPDGTSGQYGTQYFGPGTRLTVL.

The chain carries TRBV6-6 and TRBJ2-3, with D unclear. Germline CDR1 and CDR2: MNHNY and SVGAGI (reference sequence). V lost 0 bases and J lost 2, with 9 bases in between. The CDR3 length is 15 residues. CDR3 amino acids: CASSYSKIPTDTQYF. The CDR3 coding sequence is TGTGCCAGCAGTTACTCGAAGATTCCCACAGATACGCAGTATTTT.

CDR3 residues: CASSTGQASNEKLFF. The DNA of the CDR3 is TGTGCCAGCAGCACCGGACAGGCCTCTAATGAAAAACTGTTTTTT. The chain uses TRBV7-9 and TRBJ1-4; 7 bases map to TRBD1. This CDR3 spans 15 amino acids. With 5 bases clipped from V and 3 bases from J, the junction kept 6 bases outside the gene matches. Germline values: CDR1 SEHNR, CDR2 FQNEAQ (reference sequence).